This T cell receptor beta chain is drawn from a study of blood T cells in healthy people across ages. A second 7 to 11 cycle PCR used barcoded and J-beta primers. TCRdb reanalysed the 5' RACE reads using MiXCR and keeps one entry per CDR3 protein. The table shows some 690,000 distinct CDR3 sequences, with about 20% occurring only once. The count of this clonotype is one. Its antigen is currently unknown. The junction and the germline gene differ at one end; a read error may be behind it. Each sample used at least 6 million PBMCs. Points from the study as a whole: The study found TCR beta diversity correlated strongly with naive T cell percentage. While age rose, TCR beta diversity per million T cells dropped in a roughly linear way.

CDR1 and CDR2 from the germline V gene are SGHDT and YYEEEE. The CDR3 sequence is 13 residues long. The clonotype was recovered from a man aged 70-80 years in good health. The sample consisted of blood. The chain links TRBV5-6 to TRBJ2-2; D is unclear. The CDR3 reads CACSLSGTGELFF. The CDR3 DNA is TGTGCCTGCAGCTTGTCTGGCACCGGGGAGCTGTTTTTT.